This T cell receptor beta chain was found in a study of T cell responses to AZD1222 COVID-19 vaccine. Some clones are missing from TCRdb's copy, which holds only in-frame ones; the method was immunoSEQ multiplex PCR. The sample lists around 100,000 clones, around 94% occurring once. Note on this clone: The antigen remains undetermined.

Study observations and caveats: Spike was spanned by vaccine-associated CD4 TCRs, with dominance at 160-218 and 743-854.

Sequences were derived from peripheral blood, sampled on day 0 of AZD1222 vaccination. The sequence was obtained from an adult in good health.

The CDR3 coding sequence is TGTGCCAGCCGCCTGCGGGAGGGCCCCACTGAAGCTTTCTTT. It codes for CASRLREGPTEAFF. The J gene is TRBJ1-1, the V gene TRBV7-8; D remains ambiguous. The ends were cut back, 8 bases at V and 4 bases at J, with 17 bases in the middle. The germline CDR1 and CDR2 sequences are SGHVS and FQNEAQ. The CDR3 loop spans 14 amino acids.